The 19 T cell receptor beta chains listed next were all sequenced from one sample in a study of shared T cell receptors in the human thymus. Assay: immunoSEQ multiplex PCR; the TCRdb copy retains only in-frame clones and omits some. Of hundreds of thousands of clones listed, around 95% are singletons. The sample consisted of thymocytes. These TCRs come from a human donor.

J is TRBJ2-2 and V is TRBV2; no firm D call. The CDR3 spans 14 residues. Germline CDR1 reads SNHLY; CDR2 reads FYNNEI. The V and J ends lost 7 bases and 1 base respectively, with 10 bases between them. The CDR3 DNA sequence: TGTGCCAGCATAAAACCGGGGAACACCGGGGAGCTGTTTTTT. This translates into CASIKPGNTGELFF.

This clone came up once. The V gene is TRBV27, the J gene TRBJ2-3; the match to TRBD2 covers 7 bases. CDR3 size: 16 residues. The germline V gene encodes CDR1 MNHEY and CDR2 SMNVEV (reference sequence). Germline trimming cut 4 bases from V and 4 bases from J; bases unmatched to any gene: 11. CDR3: CASSSQLALPSDTQYF. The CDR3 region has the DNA TGTGCCAGCAGTTCCCAACTAGCGCTACCTTCAGATACGCAGTATTTT.

CDR3: CAWRGQNIAKNIQYF. As DNA, the CDR3 is TGTGCCTGGAGGGGACAGAATATAGCCAAAAACATTCAGTACTTC. V usage is TRBV30 and J usage is TRBJ2-4; 7 positions agree with TRBD1. V lost 3 bases and J lost 0; bases outside the gene matches: 5. The CDR3 is 15 amino acids. Germline V lookup: CDR1 GTSNPN, CDR2 SVGIG (reference sequence). Based on the CDR3 plus reference TRBV30 and TRBJ2-4, the full variable domain is SQTIHQWPATLVQPVGSPLSLECTVEGTSNPNLYWYRQAAGRGLQLLFYSVGIGQISSEVPQNLSASRPQDRQFILSSKKLLLSDSGFYLCAWRGQNIAKNIQYFGAGTRLSVL.

The CDR3 reads CASSFPPGLAEREQYF. The CDR3 DNA is TGTGCCAGCAGCTTTCCCCCGGGACTAGCGGAACGCGAGCAGTACTTC. The chain joins TRBV11-2 to TRBJ2-7, with 11 bases matching TRBD2. The germline V gene has CDR1 SGHAT and CDR2 FQNNGV. V was pared by 3 bases and J by 6 bases, with 10 bases of the junction left unmatched. The CDR3 loop spans 16 amino acids.

CDR3 sequence: CASGISDRAYEQYF. The CDR3, as DNA: TGTGCCAGCGGGATTAGCGACAGGGCCTACGAGCAGTACTTC. The J gene is TRBJ2-7, the V gene TRBV27, with 7 positions matching TRBD1. The CDR3 totals 14 residues. Germline V gene sequence: CDR1 MNHEY, CDR2 SMNVEV (reference sequence). Germline trimming cut 8 bases from V and 2 bases from J; bases unmatched to any gene: 9.

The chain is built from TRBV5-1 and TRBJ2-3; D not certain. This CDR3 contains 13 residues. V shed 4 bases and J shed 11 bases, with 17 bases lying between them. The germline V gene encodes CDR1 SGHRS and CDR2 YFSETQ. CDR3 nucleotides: TGCGCCAGCAGCCCCGACCTGCCGCGGATGCAGTATTTT. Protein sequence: CASSPDLPRMQYF.

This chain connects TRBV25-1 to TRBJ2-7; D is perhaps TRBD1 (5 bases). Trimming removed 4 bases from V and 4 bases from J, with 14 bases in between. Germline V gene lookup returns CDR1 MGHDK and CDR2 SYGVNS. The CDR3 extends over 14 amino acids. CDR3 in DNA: TGTGCCAGCAGTGTCAGGGAAACCCCATACGAGCAGTACTTC. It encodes CASSVRETPYEQYF.

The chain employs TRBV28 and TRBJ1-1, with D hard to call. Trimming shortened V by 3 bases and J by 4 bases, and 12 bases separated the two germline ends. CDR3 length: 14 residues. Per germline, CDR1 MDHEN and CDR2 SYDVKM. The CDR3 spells CASSLFRRATEAFF. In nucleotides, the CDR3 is TGTGCCAGCAGTTTGTTCCGGCGGGCCACTGAAGCTTTCTTT.

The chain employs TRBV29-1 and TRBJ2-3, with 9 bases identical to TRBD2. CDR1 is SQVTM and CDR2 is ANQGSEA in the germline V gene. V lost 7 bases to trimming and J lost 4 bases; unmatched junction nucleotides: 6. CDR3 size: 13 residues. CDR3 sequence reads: CSGVAGVADTQYF. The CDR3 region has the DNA TGCAGCGGTGTAGCGGGAGTTGCAGATACGCAGTATTTT.

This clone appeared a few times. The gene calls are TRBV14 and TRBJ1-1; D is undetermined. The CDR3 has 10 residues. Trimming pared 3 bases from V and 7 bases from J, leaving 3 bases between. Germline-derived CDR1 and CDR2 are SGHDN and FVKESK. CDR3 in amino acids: CASSQDEAFF. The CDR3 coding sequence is TGTGCCAGCAGCCAGGATGAAGCTTTCTTT.

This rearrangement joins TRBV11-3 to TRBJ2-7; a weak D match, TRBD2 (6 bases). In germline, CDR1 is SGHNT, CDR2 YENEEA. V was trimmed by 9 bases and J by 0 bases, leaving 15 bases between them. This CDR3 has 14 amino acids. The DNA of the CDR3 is TGTGCCAGGGGGGGAGCGAGAAGCTCCTACGAGCAGTACTTC. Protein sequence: CARGGARSSYEQYF.

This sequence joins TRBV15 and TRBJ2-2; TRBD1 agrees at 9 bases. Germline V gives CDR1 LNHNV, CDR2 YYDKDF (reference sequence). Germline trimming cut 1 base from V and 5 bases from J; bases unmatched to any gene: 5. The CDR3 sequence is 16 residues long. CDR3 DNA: TGTGCCACCAGCAGAGTGGGACAGGGCGGAACCGGGGAGCTGTTTTTT. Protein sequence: CATSRVGQGGTGELFF.

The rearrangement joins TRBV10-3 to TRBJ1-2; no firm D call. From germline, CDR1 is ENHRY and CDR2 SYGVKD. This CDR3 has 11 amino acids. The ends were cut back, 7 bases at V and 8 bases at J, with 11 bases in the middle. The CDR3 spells CAIIGVYGYTF. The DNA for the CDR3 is TGTGCCATCATCGGGGTGTACGGCTACACCTTC.

In nucleotides, the CDR3 is TGCGCCAGCAGCCAAGATCGCTCAGCGGGAGGGCATGAGCAGTTCTTC. This translates into CASSQDRSAGGHEQFF. The chain has TRBV4-1 and TRBJ2-1, with 10 bases lining up with TRBD2. The CDR3 runs to 16 residues. Per germline, CDR1 MGHRA and CDR2 YSYEKL. After removal of 0 bases from V and 8 bases from J, the junction contained 7 bases not matched to a gene.

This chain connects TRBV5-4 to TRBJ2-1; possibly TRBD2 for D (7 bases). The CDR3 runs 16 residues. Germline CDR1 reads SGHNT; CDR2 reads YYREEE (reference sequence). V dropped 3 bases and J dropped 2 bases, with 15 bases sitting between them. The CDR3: CASSWGRAGTYNEQFF. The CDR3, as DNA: TGTGCCAGCAGCTGGGGGCGAGCGGGAACCTACAATGAGCAGTTCTTC.

The CDR3 DNA reads as TGTGCCAGCAGCTTAAACACCCTGACTAGCGGGGATACGCAGTATTTT. The encoded protein is CASSLNTLTSGDTQYF. The chain carries TRBV7-3 and TRBJ2-3, with TRBD2 matching 10 bases. The CDR3 has 16 residues. The germline gives CDR1 SGHTA, CDR2 FQGTGA. The V and J ends lost 1 base and 6 bases, in that order; junction bases with no gene match: 7.

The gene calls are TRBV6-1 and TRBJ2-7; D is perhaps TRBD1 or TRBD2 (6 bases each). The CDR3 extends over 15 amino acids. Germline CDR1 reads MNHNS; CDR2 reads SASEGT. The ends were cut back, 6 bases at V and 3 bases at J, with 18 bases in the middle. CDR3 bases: TGTGCCAGCAGGGCGGGACAAAGTTCCCGCTACGAGCAGTACTTC. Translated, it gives CASRAGQSSRYEQYF.

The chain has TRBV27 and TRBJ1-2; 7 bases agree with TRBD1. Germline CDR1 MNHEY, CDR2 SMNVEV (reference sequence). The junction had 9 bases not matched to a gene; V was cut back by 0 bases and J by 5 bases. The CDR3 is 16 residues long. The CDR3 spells CASSLSGYRGWYGYTF. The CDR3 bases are TGTGCCAGCAGTTTATCCGGGTACAGGGGTTGGTATGGCTACACCTTC.

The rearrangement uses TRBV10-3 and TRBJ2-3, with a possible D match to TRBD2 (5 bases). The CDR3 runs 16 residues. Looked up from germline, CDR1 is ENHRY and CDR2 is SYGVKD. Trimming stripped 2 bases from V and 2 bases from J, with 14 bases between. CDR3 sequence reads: CAISEDGLPHTDTQYF. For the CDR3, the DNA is TGTGCCATCAGTGAGGATGGACTCCCCCACACAGATACGCAGTATTTT.